The subject of this entry is one T cell receptor beta chain. This clone was picked up one time. The clone's antigen remains unknown. There are no base qualities to consult, and no much larger clone falls within one base. The protocol used for the library was the immunoSEQ multiplex PCR assay. TCRdb limited this immuneACCESS table to in-frame rearrangements with V and J called. A share of clones is missing; checked studies link under half to unresolved V genes, and the rest is unexplained. The sample yields some 98,000 clones; more than 90% were counted once. Jointly, the top ten make up over 0.2% of the sample. The data derive from a study of technical replicates of blood from a handful of donors (dated by TCRdb to about 2017). V is cut by 1 base and J by 2 bases, and the space between the germline ends is 6 bases. Sequences MGHRA (CDR1) and YSYEKL (CDR2) are obtained from the germline V gene. From its cysteine to its phenylalanine, the CDR3 spans 13 amino acids. Only the CDR3 part of the read is kept: 39 bases, read in frame from the first base.

The sample consisted of T cells isolated from PBMCs. This clonotype was sampled from a human donor in good health. The chain joins TRBV4-1 to TRBJ2-7; no D gene call is confident. CDR3 region: CASSQAQTYEQYF. The nucleotide sequence reads as follows: TGCGCCAGCAGCCAAGCACAGACCTACGAGCAGTACTTC.